This entry concerns a single T cell receptor (beta chain). This sample is drawn from a study of blood T cells in healthy people across ages. V shed 3 bases and J 2 bases; nucleotides not matched to a gene: 4. There are 15 residues in the CDR3. Per germline, CDR1 SGHTA and CDR2 FQGTGA. The authors ran a second PCR of about 6 to 11 cycles using a sample-barcoded 5' primer and a J-beta primer mix. TCRdb reprocessed the 5' RACE reads via MiXCR and lists one record per CDR3 protein. The sample has about a million distinct CDR3 sequences; 40% to 60% are singletons. The sequencing input was blood. The origin of this receptor is a young man in good health. The chain joins TRBV7-3 to TRBJ2-3; 8 nucleotides line up with TRBD2. Here the CDR3 DNA reads TGTGCCAGCAGCTTTAGCGGGGAAGCCACAGATACGCAGTATTTT. Translated, it gives CASSFSGEATDTQYF.